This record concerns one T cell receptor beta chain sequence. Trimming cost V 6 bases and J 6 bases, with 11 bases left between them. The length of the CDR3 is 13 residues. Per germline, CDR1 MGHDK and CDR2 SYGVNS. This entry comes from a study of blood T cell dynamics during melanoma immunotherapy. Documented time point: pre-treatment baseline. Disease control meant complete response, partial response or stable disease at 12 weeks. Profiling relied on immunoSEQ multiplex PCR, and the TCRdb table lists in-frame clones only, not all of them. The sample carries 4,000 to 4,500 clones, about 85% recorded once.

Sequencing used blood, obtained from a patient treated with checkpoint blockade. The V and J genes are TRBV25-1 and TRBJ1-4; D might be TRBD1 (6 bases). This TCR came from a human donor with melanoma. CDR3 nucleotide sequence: TGTGCCAGCAGCGGGGGGCTGGATGAAAAACTGTTTTTT. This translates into CASSGGLDEKLFF.